This T cell receptor beta chain was recorded in a study of blood T cell repertoires in COVID-19. Overall study context: Some COVID-19 samples were acute and others convalescent; all came from the United States, Italy and Spain. T cells, B-cell-depleted T cells, or PBMCs supplied cDNA or gDNA.

Authors' data handling: Amplified reference gene primers provided the basis for estimating nucleated cell counts. The table came from immunoSEQ multiplex PCR; TCRdb's copy has only in-frame clones and leaves some out. For V, J and clone size, that table is used; D and trimming come from the DNA. Of about 150,000 clones in the sample, around 81% are singletons; the top ten hold 9.5% to 13%. There are 13 residues in the CDR3. V lost 8 bases to trimming and J lost 6 bases, with 17 bases between them. The germline V gene has CDR1 MNHEY and CDR2 SVGAGI. This clonotype originated in a man aged 65 to 85 with active or convalescent COVID-19. The sample was peripheral blood. This chain links TRBV6-5 with TRBJ2-7; weak D call: TRBD1 (6 bases). CDR3 bases: TGTGCCAGCGCTCAGGGACACCGCGTCGAGCAGTACTTC. Its protein is CASAQGHRVEQYF.